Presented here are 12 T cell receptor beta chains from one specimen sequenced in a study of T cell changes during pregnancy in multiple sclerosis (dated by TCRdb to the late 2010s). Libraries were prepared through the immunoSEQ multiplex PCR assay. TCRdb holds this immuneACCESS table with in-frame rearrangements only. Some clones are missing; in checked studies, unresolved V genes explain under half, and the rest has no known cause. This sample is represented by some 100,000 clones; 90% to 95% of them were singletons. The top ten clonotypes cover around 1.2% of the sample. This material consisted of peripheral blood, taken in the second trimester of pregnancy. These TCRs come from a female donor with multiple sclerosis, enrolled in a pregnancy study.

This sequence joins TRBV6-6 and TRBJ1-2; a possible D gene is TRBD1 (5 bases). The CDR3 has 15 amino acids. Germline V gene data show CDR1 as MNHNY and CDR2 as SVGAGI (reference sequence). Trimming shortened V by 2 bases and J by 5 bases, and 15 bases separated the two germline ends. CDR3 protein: CASSYLSGPGYGYTF. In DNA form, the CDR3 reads TGTGCCAGCAGTTACCTCAGTGGGCCAGGGTATGGCTACACCTTC.

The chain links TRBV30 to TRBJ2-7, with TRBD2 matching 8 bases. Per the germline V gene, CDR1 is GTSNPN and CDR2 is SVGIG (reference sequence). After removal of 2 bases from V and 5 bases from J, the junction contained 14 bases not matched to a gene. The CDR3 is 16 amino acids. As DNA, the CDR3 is TGTGCCTGGAGTCTTTCAATTGGCGGGAGGAGAGACGAGCAGTACTTC. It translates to CAWSLSIGGRRDEQYF.

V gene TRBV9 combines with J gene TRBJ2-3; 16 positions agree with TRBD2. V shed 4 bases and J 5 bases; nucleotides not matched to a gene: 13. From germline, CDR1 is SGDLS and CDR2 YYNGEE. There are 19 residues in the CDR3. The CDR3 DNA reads TGTGCCAGCAGCACCCAGGGACTAGCGGGAGGGCCCTCGATAGATACGCAGTATTTT. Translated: CASSTQGLAGGPSIDTQYF.

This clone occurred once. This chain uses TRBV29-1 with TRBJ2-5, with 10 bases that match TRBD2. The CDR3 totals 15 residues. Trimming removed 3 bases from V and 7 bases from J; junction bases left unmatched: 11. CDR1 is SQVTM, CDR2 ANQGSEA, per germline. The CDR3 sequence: CSVDVAGGRSRTQYF. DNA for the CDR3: TGCAGCGTTGACGTAGCGGGAGGCCGTTCAAGGACCCAGTACTTC.

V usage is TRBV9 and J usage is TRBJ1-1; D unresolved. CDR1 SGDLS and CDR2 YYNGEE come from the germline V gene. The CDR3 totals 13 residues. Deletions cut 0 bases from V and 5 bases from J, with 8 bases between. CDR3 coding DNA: TGTGCCAGCAGCGTAGCCCCAGATACTGAAGCTTTCTTT. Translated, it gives CASSVAPDTEAFF. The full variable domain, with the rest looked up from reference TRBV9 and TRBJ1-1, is DSGVTQTPKHLITATGQRVTLRCSPRSGDLSVYWYQQSLDQGLQFLIQYYNGEERAKGNILERFSAQQFPDLHSELNLSSLELGDSALYFCASSVAPDTEAFFGQGTRLTVV.

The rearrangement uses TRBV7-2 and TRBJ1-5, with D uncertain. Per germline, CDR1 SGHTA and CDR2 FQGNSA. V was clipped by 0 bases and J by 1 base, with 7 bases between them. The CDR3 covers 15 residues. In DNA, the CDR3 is TGTGCCAGCAGCTTAGCGGGCAGAAGCAATCAGCCCCAGCATTTT. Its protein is CASSLAGRSNQPQHF.

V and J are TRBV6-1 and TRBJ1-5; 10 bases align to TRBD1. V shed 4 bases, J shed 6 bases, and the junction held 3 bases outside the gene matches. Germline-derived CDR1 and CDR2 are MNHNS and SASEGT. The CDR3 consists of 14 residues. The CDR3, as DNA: TGTGCCAGCAGTGGTGGGACAGGGGTTCAGCCCCAGCATTTT. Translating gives CASSGGTGVQPQHF.

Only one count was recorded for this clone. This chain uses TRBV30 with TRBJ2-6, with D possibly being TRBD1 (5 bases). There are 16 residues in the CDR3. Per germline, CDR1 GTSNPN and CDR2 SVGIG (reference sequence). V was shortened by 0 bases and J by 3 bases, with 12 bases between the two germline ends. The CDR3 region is CAWSVRLGRGANVLTF. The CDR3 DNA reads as TGTGCCTGGAGTGTAAGGTTGGGGCGTGGGGCCAACGTCCTGACTTTC.

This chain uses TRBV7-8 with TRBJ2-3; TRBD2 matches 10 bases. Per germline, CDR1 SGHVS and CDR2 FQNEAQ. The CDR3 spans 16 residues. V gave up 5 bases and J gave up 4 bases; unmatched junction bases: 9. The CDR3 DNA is TGTGCCAGCAGCATCGCCACTAGCGGGATGGCAGATACGCAGTATTTT. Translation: CASSIATSGMADTQYF.

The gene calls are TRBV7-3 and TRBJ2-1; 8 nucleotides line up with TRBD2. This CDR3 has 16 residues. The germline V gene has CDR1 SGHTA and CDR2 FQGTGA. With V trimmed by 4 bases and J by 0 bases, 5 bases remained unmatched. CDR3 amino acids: CASSSIAGSSYNEQFF. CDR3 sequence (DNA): TGTGCCAGCAGCTCGATAGCGGGGAGCTCCTACAATGAGCAGTTCTTC.

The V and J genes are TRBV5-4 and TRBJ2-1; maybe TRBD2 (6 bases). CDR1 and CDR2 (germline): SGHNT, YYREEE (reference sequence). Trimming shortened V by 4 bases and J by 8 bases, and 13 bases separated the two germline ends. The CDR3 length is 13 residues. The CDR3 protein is CASSRGLWDEQFF. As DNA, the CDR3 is TGTGCCAGCAGCCGGGGACTCTGGGATGAGCAGTTCTTC. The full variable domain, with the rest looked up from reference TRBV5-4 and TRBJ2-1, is ETGVTQSPTHLIKTRGQQVTLRCSSQSGHNTVSWYQQALGQGPQFIFQYYREEENGRGNFPPRFSGLQFPNYSSELNVNALELDDSALYLCASSRGLWDEQFFGPGTRLTVL.

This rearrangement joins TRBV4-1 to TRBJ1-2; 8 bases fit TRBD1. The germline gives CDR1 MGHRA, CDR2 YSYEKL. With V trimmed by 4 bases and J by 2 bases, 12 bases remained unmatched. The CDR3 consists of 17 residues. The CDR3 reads CASSRREDRAKNYGYTF. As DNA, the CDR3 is TGCGCCAGCAGCCGACGGGAGGACAGGGCTAAGAACTATGGCTACACCTTC.